A single sample gave rise to the 32 T cell receptor beta chains below, sequenced in a study of identical twins. TCRdb called the 5' RACE reads again in MiXCR, with one record for every CDR3 protein. The data show around 670,000 distinct CDR3 sequences, 5.5% to 7.5% seen once. The source material was naive T cells sorted from blood. All receptors derive from a man aged 18 to 29 in good health.

Ten or more counts support this clonotype. The chain uses TRBV27 and TRBJ2-7; 13 bases align to TRBD2. J lost 7 bases, V lost 5 bases, and 5 bases had no gene match. This CDR3 comprises 14 residues. CDR1 is MNHEY, CDR2 SMNVEV, per germline (reference sequence). The chain's CDR3 is CASSPTSGRWEQYF. The CDR3 coding sequence is TGTGCCAGCAGTCCGACTAGCGGGAGGTGGGAGCAGTACTTC.

V usage is TRBV6-2 or TRBV6-3 and J usage is TRBJ2-7; 8 bases line up with TRBD2. Germline V gives CDR1 MNHEY, CDR2 SVGEGT. The CDR3 length is 14 residues. V trimming: 7 bases; J trimming: 5 bases; junction bases outside the gene matches: 10. The CDR3: CASKTRLAIDEQYF. The CDR3 region has the DNA TGTGCCAGCAAAACGAGACTAGCGATCGACGAGCAGTACTTC.

The chain recombines TRBV3-1 with TRBJ2-4; 7 nucleotides align to TRBD1. The CDR3 runs 18 residues. The J segment lost 4 bases and the V segment lost 1 base, leaving 13 bases of the junction unmatched. Germline V lookup: CDR1 LGHDT, CDR2 YNNKEL (reference sequence). CDR3 DNA: TGTGCCAGCAGCCAAGGGGGACAGTTTGGGCCTTCGAAAAACATTCAGTACTTC. Its protein is CASSQGGQFGPSKNIQYF. Complete variable domain (other parts from reference TRBV3-1 and TRBJ2-4): DTAVSQTPKYLVTQMGNDKSIKCEQNLGHDTMYWYKQDSKKFLKIMFSYNNKELIINETVPNRFSPKSPDKAHLNLHINSLELGDSAVYFCASSQGGQFGPSKNIQYFGAGTRLSVL.

This clonotype showed up just a few times. The gene calls are TRBV29-1 and TRBJ2-1; a possible D gene is TRBD2 (6 bases). Deletions cut 7 bases from V and 6 bases from J, with 16 bases between. The CDR3 is 13 amino acids. Germline CDR1 and CDR2: SQVTM and ANQGSEA. DNA for the CDR3: TGCAGCGGTGGACTTAGCGGCCGCAATGAGCAGTTCTTC. Residues: CSGGLSGRNEQFF.

The chain employs TRBV2 and TRBJ1-1; D remains ambiguous. V was trimmed by 4 bases and J by 4 bases, leaving 13 bases between them. This CDR3 is 14 amino acids long. CDR1 and CDR2 from the germline V gene are SNHLY and FYNNEI. The CDR3 here is CASSADSGGTEAFF. The CDR3 DNA follows: TGTGCCAGCAGTGCCGATTCCGGTGGCACTGAAGCTTTCTTT.

This sequence joins TRBV29-1 and TRBJ1-2; TRBD1 might be the D (5 bases). Germline CDR1 SQVTM, CDR2 ANQGSEA. The V end lost 6 bases, the J end lost 2 bases, and 13 bases lay between the germline ends. The CDR3 consists of 13 residues. CDR3: CSVAGAGNYGYTF. In DNA, the CDR3 is TGCAGCGTAGCCGGGGCAGGCAACTATGGCTACACCTTC.

This clonotype has ten or more counts. V is TRBV20-1 and J is TRBJ2-7; D is unclear. The CDR3 has 13 residues. Germline CDR1 is DFQATT and CDR2 is SNEGSKA (reference sequence). The ends were cut back, 4 bases at V and 1 base at J, with 11 bases in the middle. CDR3 protein: CSANSGDSYEQYV. Written as DNA, the CDR3 is TGCAGTGCTAATTCGGGCGATTCCTACGAGCAGTACGTC.

The chain employs TRBV12-3 or TRBV12-4 and TRBJ1-2; 8 nucleotides align to TRBD1. The CDR3 has 14 amino acids. V lost 6 bases, J lost 6 bases, and 9 bases stayed unmatched. CDR3 protein: CASRPTGGIHGYTF. CDR3 nucleotide sequence: TGTGCCAGCAGGCCTACAGGGGGAATTCATGGCTACACCTTC.

This clonotype has ten or more counts. The V gene is TRBV28, the J gene TRBJ2-2; tentative D call: TRBD1 (6 bases). Trimming stripped 6 bases from V and 0 bases from J, with 14 bases between. CDR1 and CDR2 from the germline V gene are MDHEN and SYDVKM. CDR3 length: 16 amino acids. The CDR3 region has the DNA TGTGCCAGCAGCCGTGGACAGAACGCGAACACCGGGGAGCTGTTTTTT. It codes for CASSRGQNANTGELFF.

This clonotype was counted at least ten times. This chain connects TRBV6-1 to TRBJ2-5, with TRBD2 matching over 13 bases. The CDR3 consists of 16 residues. Unmatched junction bases numbered 8, after V lost 6 bases and J lost 4 bases. Germline lookup yields CDR1 MNHNS and CDR2 SASEGT. The CDR3 DNA sequence: TGTGCCAGCAGCCCGGGACTAGCGGGAACTCCAGAGACCCAGTACTTC. It encodes CASSPGLAGTPETQYF.

This clonotype was detected ten times or more. The rearrangement joins TRBV20-1 to TRBJ2-1, with 7 bases fitting TRBD1. After removal of 4 bases from V and 0 bases from J, the junction contained 18 bases not matched to a gene. The CDR3 loop spans 19 amino acids. Germline V gene sequence: CDR1 DFQATT, CDR2 SNEGSKA (reference sequence). In DNA, the CDR3 is TGCAGTGCTAAAGGGTGGGGACAGTCCCGTACAAGCTCCTACAATGAGCAGTTCTTC. Its translation is CSAKGWGQSRTSSYNEQFF.

This clonotype was observed many times. V and J are TRBV7-2 and TRBJ2-1; TRBD1 is a possible D gene (6 bases). Germline assignment: CDR1 SGHTA and CDR2 FQGNSA. The CDR3 covers 14 residues. Trimming took 1 base from V and 5 from J, leaving 9 bases between them. The CDR3 nucleotides read TGTGCCAGCAGCTTAGTGTCAGGGGACAATGAGCAGTTCTTC. Residues: CASSLVSGDNEQFF.

Ten or more counts support this clonotype. The chain links TRBV20-1 to TRBJ1-3; D is unclear. V lost 6 bases, J lost 0 bases, and 9 bases lay in between. This CDR3 has 13 amino acids. Germline lookup yields CDR1 DFQATT and CDR2 SNEGSKA (reference sequence). The CDR3 DNA is TGCAGTGCACCCAGGAACTCTGGAAACACCATATATTTT. It codes for CSAPRNSGNTIYF.

This clonotype appeared a few times. The chain combines TRBV6-5 with TRBJ2-3, with D perhaps TRBD1 or TRBD2 (5 bases each). The CDR3 loop spans 16 amino acids. V shed 7 bases and J shed 4 bases, with 21 bases lying between them. Germline loops: CDR1 MNHEY, CDR2 SVGAGI. The CDR3 DNA reads TGTGCCAGCACTTTACTTGGGGGATCGAGTCCAGATACGCAGTATTTT. It yields the protein CASTLLGGSSPDTQYF.

This rearrangement joins TRBV6-1 to TRBJ2-7; 9 bases align to TRBD2. The CDR3 extends over 16 amino acids. With 5 bases clipped from V and 6 bases from J, the junction kept 14 bases outside the gene matches. Germline assignment: CDR1 MNHNS and CDR2 SASEGT. In nucleotides, the CDR3 is TGTGCCAGCAGTCCCTCCGGGCGGGAGGGCCACCTCGAGCAGTACGTC. Translating gives CASSPSGREGHLEQYV.

There are a few counts of this clonotype. This chain joins TRBV6-5 and TRBJ2-3; D gene ambiguous. Germline loops: CDR1 MNHEY, CDR2 SVGAGI. This CDR3 is built from 14 residues. V lost 8 bases, J lost 1 base, and 13 bases lay in between. CDR3 residues: CASCNRLGTDTQYF. CDR3 nucleotide sequence: TGTGCCAGCTGTAACCGGTTGGGCACAGATACGCAGTATTTT.

The table lists this clonotype with many counts. V is TRBV12-3 or TRBV12-4 and J is TRBJ2-1, with D unclear. The CDR3 sequence is 14 residues long. V lost 3 bases and J 8 bases, leaving 14 bases between the germline ends. The CDR3 here is CASSFAPTRDEQFF. The CDR3 DNA follows: TGTGCCAGCAGTTTTGCGCCCACCCGGGATGAGCAGTTCTTC.

This clonotype has a count of ten or more. This chain joins TRBV12-3 or TRBV12-4 and TRBJ1-5; 7 bases align to TRBD1. The V and J ends lost 9 bases and 4 bases, in that order; junction bases with no gene match: 6. The CDR3 is made up of 13 amino acids. In DNA form, the CDR3 reads TGTGCCAGTAGAACAGGGGTAAATCAGCCCCAGCATTTT. The encoded protein is CASRTGVNQPQHF.

The table lists this clonotype with many counts. The CDR3 coding sequence is TGCGCCAGCAGCTTGGCTAGGGGCCTAGAGACCCAGTACTTC. It translates to CASSLARGLETQYF. The V gene is TRBV5-1, the J gene TRBJ2-5; weak D call: TRBD1 (5 bases). Germline assignment: CDR1 SGHRS and CDR2 YFSETQ. V lost 0 bases and J lost 4, with 10 bases in between. The CDR3 is 14 residues long.

In its sample, this clonotype was seen a few times. This chain links TRBV7-9 with TRBJ2-3; D possibly corresponds to TRBD1 (5 bases). V gave up 4 bases and J gave up 6 bases, with 20 bases separating them. The CDR3 is made up of 16 amino acids. Germline V gene lookup returns CDR1 SEHNR and CDR2 FQNEAQ (reference sequence). CDR3 bases: TGTGCCAGCAGCTCAAGACAGCTCCCAGGCCTGGATACGCAGTATTTT. It yields the protein CASSSRQLPGLDTQYF.

This clonotype was observed a handful of times. The chain is built from TRBV7-2 and TRBJ2-6; D uncertain. CDR3 length: 13 residues. V was trimmed by 10 bases and J by 0 bases, leaving 7 bases between them. Germline V CDR1 and CDR2: SGHTA, FQGNSA. The CDR3 loop is CATTASGANVLTF. CDR3 nucleotide sequence: TGTGCCACCACAGCCTCTGGGGCCAACGTCCTGACTTTC.

The gene calls are TRBV19 and TRBJ1-6; a possible D gene is TRBD1 (6 bases). CDR3 length: 12 amino acids. Germline CDR1 is LNHDA and CDR2 is SQIVND (reference sequence). Trimming pared 6 bases from V and 12 bases from J, leaving 12 bases between. CDR3 DNA: TGTGCCAGTAGCCCTGAGGACAGACCCCTCCACTTT. The encoded protein is CASSPEDRPLHF.

The rearrangement joins TRBV27 to TRBJ2-3; TRBD2 is a possible D gene (6 bases). Per the germline V gene, CDR1 is MNHEY and CDR2 is SMNVEV (reference sequence). V was cut by 6 bases and J by 2 bases, with 12 bases left in between. This CDR3 has 14 amino acids. In DNA, the CDR3 is TGTGCCAGCAGCTTCACTAGCTACACAGATACGCAGTATTTT. Amino acids: CASSFTSYTDTQYF.

This clonotype was detected many times. The chain's CDR3 is CASRPRIGDEQFF. The CDR3 nucleotides are TGTGCCAGCAGGCCTCGGATCGGAGATGAGCAGTTCTTC. J is TRBJ2-1 and V is TRBV2; unclear D gene. This CDR3 spans 13 amino acids. Per the germline V gene, CDR1 is SNHLY and CDR2 is FYNNEI. V dropped 6 bases and J dropped 8 bases, with 14 bases sitting between them.

The table lists this clonotype with many counts. V and J are TRBV5-1 and TRBJ2-1; D is perhaps TRBD2 (5 bases). The length of the CDR3 is 14 residues. Per germline, CDR1 SGHRS and CDR2 YFSETQ. The V gene lost 6 bases and the J gene lost 4 bases, with 14 bases spanning the gap. The CDR3: CASKGASYYNEQFF. The CDR3 nucleotides are TGCGCCAGCAAAGGAGCTAGCTATTACAATGAGCAGTTCTTC.

The chain has TRBV10-2 and TRBJ2-3; 7 bases agree with TRBD2. CDR1 and CDR2 (germline): WSHSY, SAAADI. This CDR3 has 12 residues. After removal of 11 bases from V and 5 bases from J, the junction contained 7 bases not matched to a gene. The CDR3 DNA reads as TGCGCCGGGGGAGGGACTGGAGATACGCAGTATTTT. It yields the protein CAGGGTGDTQYF.

The V and J genes are TRBV20-1 and TRBJ1-2; D remains unclear. The germline V gene encodes CDR1 DFQATT and CDR2 SNEGSKA (reference sequence). The CDR3 is 9 amino acids. V dropped 6 bases and J dropped 7 bases, with 6 bases sitting between them. CDR3 residues: CSAGIGYTF. CDR3 nucleotide sequence: TGCAGTGCAGGGATTGGCTACACCTTC.

This clonotype occurred a few times. The rearrangement links TRBV11-2 to TRBJ1-4; D unresolved. CDR1 and CDR2 (germline): SGHAT, FQNNGV. The CDR3 loop spans 15 amino acids. Trimming stripped 5 bases from V and 8 bases from J, with 18 bases between. DNA for the CDR3: TGTGCCAGCAGCCCATCGACCGGGAGAAGGGAAAAACTGTTTTTT. This gives the protein CASSPSTGRREKLFF.

This clonotype appeared many times. V gene TRBV20-1 combines with J gene TRBJ1-2; D unclear. Germline V lookup: CDR1 DFQATT, CDR2 SNEGSKA (reference sequence). V shed 3 bases and J shed 8 bases, with 16 bases lying between them. The CDR3 loop spans 13 amino acids. The CDR3 nucleotides are TGCAGTGCTAGGTCTCTTAAGGACGGAGGCTACACCTTC. Encoded protein: CSARSLKDGGYTF.

This clonotype has more than one count but fewer than ten. The chain employs TRBV28 and TRBJ2-3; D is unclear. The V end lost 3 bases, the J end lost 2 bases, and 9 bases lay between the germline ends. The CDR3 has 14 amino acids. Germline CDR1 reads MDHEN; CDR2 reads SYDVKM. The CDR3 sequence: CASSFSANTDTQYF. The CDR3, as DNA: TGTGCCAGCAGTTTTTCGGCTAACACAGATACGCAGTATTTT.

This chain joins TRBV24-1 and TRBJ2-1, with D perhaps TRBD1 (5 bases). The germline gives CDR1 KGHDR, CDR2 SFDVKD. CDR3 length equals 14 residues. Trimming took off 3 bases at V and 5 bases at J, with 10 bases between the two ends. The CDR3 nucleotides read TGTGCCACCAGTGATCCTGACAGACACAATGAGCAGTTCTTC. Amino acids: CATSDPDRHNEQFF.

This clonotype was seen a handful of times. The chain combines TRBV28 with TRBJ2-7; D is unresolved. V lost 7 bases and J lost 4, with 11 bases in between. CDR1 and CDR2 (germline): MDHEN, SYDVKM. This CDR3 has 12 residues. CDR3 residues: CASISALYEQYF. In nucleotides, the CDR3 is TGTGCCAGCATTAGTGCCTTGTACGAGCAGTACTTC.